The present T cell receptor beta chain was sequenced within a study of cytomegalovirus exposure and HLA in healthy donors. Regarding the study as a whole: Per published reports, the classifier diagnosed cytomegalovirus status with high specificity and sensitivity.

This clone was observed once. Antigen specificity is unknown. V was trimmed by 1 base and J by 6 bases, leaving 17 bases between them. This CDR3 is built from 15 residues. From germline, CDR1 is SGHRS and CDR2 YFSETQ. This table comes from immunoSEQ multiplex PCR, and its TCRdb copy is limited to in-frame clones, with some not included. The sample contains tens of thousands of clones, about 94% of which appear only once. The source is a woman under 30 in good health and CMV-seropositive. The specimen sequenced was PBMCs. The chain carries TRBV5-1 and TRBJ2-7, with D perhaps TRBD1 (5 bases). CDR3 region: CASSLFAGMTGEQYF. CDR3 DNA sequence: TGCGCCAGCAGCTTGTTTGCAGGGATGACGGGCGAGCAGTACTTC.